A selection of T cell receptor beta chains follows, all from one sample in a study of blood T cell repertoires in COVID-19. Sequenced by immunoSEQ multiplex PCR; TCRdb stores in-frame clones only, minus some. In the table there are 200,000 to 250,000 clones, about nine tenths of which are singletons. Source material: peripheral blood. These receptors were collected from a woman aged 55-70 years with acute or convalescent COVID-19. The CDR3 runs from the conserved cysteine through the conserved F or W. A D gene is named only where the DNA matches it firmly. Clone size is not always given. Where it is, it says once, few, many or a class for expanded clones.

TRBJ2-1	TRBD1	TRBV28	once	CASSLFSRTGGSEQFF	TGTGCCAGCAGCCTCTTCAGCCGAACAGGGGGCAGTGAGCAGTTCTTC
TRBJ1-5	TRBD1	TRBV6-4	-	CASSGPGQGTYQPQHF	TGTGCCAGCAGTGGGCCGGGACAGGGAACCTATCAGCCCCAGCATTTT
TRBJ2-2	-	TRBV30	-	CAWMGPGELFF	TGTGCCTGGATGGGCCCCGGGGAGCTGTTTTTT
TRBJ1-6	-	TRBV19	-	CASSIGQSNSPLHF	TGTGCCAGTAGTATAGGACAGTCGAATTCACCCCTCCACTTT
TRBJ2-5	-	TRBV29-1	-	CSVGGGGETQYF	TGCAGCGTAGGGGGGGGAGGAGAGACCCAGTACTTC
TRBJ2-1	TRBD2	TRBV19	-	CASSIGSWGGTIRHNEQFF	TGTGCCAGTAGTATTGGGTCTTGGGGTGGGACTATCCGCCACAATGAGCAGTTCTTC
TRBJ2-1	-	TRBV6-2/TRBV6-3	-	CASSYKGPGLGDEQFF	TGTGCCAGCAGTTATAAGGGGCCAGGGTTAGGGGATGAGCAGTTCTTC
TRBJ2-5	-	TRBV3-1/TRBV3-2	-	CASSPLGHRETQYF	TGTGCCAGCAGCCCATTGGGACACAGGGAGACCCAGTACTTC
TRBJ1-4	-	TRBV3-1/TRBV3-2	-	CASSHLEGVLFF	TGTGCCAGCAGCCACTTGGAAGGGGTTCTGTTTTTT
TRBJ1-1	-	TRBV6-2/TRBV6-3	-	CASSYFGRLNTEAFF	TGTGCCAGCAGTTACTTTGGCAGGCTGAACACTGAAGCTTTCTTT
TRBJ1-2	TRBD1	TRBV7-2	-	CASSLDPPGQGVDRYTF	TGTGCCAGCAGCTTAGACCCGCCGGGACAGGGGGTGGATCGCTACACCTTC
TRBJ2-1	TRBD2	TRBV7-8	-	CASSVTSGGANEQFF	TGTGCCAGCAGCGTCACTAGCGGGGGGGCCAATGAGCAGTTCTTC
TRBJ1-2	-	TRBV5-1	few	CASSLSSNYGYTF	TGCGCCAGCAGCTTGTCCTCTAACTATGGCTACACCTTC
TRBJ2-2	TRBD1	TRBV5-1	-	CASSPTGSSNTGELFF	TGCGCCAGCAGCCCGACAGGGTCCTCAAACACCGGGGAGCTGTTTTTT
TRBJ1-4	TRBD1	TRBV7-9	-	CASSSPGQGVGVEKLFF	TGTGCCAGCAGCTCTCCGGGACAGGGGGTGGGTGTCGAAAAACTGTTTTTT
TRBJ1-6	-	TRBV4-1	few	CASSQSEGLWNSPLHF	TGCGCCAGCAGCCAATCGGAGGGCTTGTGGAATTCACCCCTCCACTTT
TRBJ1-1	-	TRBV20-1	-	CSAGERTEAFF	TGCAGTGCTGGAGAGAGGACTGAAGCTTTCTTT
TRBJ1-4	-	TRBV12-5	-	CASGRGTGGEKLFF	TGTGCTAGTGGACGTGGGACCGGAGGGGAAAAACTGTTTTTT
TRBJ1-1	-	TRBV6-5	-	CASRKLIQGTEAFF	TGTGCCAGCAGAAAACTTATACAGGGAACTGAAGCTTTCTTT
TRBJ1-1	-	TRBV30	-	CAWSKGVVTEAFF	TGTGCCTGGAGTAAGGGGGTGGTGACTGAAGCTTTCTTT
TRBJ1-1	-	TRBV29-1	-	CSVEDRTAFF	TGCAGCGTTGAAGATAGAACGGCTTTCTTT
TRBJ1-1	-	TRBV10-3	few	CAISPQGTMNTEAFF	TGTGCCATCAGCCCGCAGGGTACCATGAACACTGAAGCTTTCTTT
TRBJ1-1	-	TRBV14	-	CASSYGGTVRTEAFF	TGTGCCAGCAGCTACGGAGGGACGGTGAGGACTGAAGCTTTCTTT
TRBJ2-7	-	TRBV10-1	-	CASSASAYYEQYF	TGCGCCAGCAGTGCTAGCGCTTACTACGAGCAGTACTTC
TRBJ1-2	TRBD1	TRBV19	once	CASSTTGVYGYTF	TGTGCCAGTAGTACGACAGGGGTCTATGGCTACACCTTC
TRBJ1-2	-	TRBV5-1	once	CASSLDTGEAGYTF	TGCGCCAGCAGCTTGGACACGGGAGAAGCCGGCTACACCTTC
TRBJ2-3	TRBD1	TRBV5-1	-	CASSLRTGGSSGNTDTQYF	TGCGCCAGCAGCCTAAGGACAGGGGGCTCTAGCGGGAACACAGATACGCAGTATTTT
TRBJ1-2	-	TRBV5-6	-	CASSPEVREGYGYTF	TGTGCCAGCAGCCCTGAAGTTCGGGAAGGCTATGGCTACACCTTC
TRBJ1-6	-	TRBV19	-	CASREAGNSPLHF	TGTGCCAGCCGGGAGGCCGGCAATTCACCCCTCCACTTT
TRBJ1-5	TRBD1	TRBV2	-	CASSGQADRIGNQPQHF	TGTGCCAGCAGCGGACAGGCAGACAGGATTGGCAATCAGCCCCAGCATTTT
TRBJ2-6	TRBD2	TRBV4-2	-	CASSQGLRTSPFSGANVLTF	TGTGCCAGCAGCCAAGGCCTACGGACTAGCCCCTTCTCTGGGGCCAACGTCCTGACTTTC
TRBJ2-2	-	TRBV7-6	-	CASSLIGGAPTGELFF	TGTGCCAGCAGCTTAATTGGGGGGGCCCCCACCGGGGAGCTGTTTTTT
TRBJ2-3	TRBD2	TRBV9	few	CASSVALAGDTDTQYF	TGTGCCAGCAGCGTAGCTTTAGCGGGGGACACAGATACGCAGTATTTT
TRBJ2-7	-	TRBV5-4	-	CASSLGLASDLEQYF	TGTGCCAGCAGCTTGGGATTGGCTAGCGACCTCGAGCAGTACTTC
TRBJ1-3	-	TRBV7-6	few	CASSKDISSGNTIYF	TGTGCCAGCAGCAAGGACATCAGCTCTGGAAACACCATATATTTT
TRBJ1-4	TRBD1	TRBV30	-	CAGSGQANEKLFF	TGTGCCGGATCTGGACAGGCGAATGAAAAACTGTTTTTT
TRBJ1-5	-	TRBV27	-	CASSLKEEGGRVNSNQPQHF	TGTGCCAGCAGCTTAAAAGAGGAAGGTGGCCGAGTTAATAGCAATCAGCCCCAGCATTTT
TRBJ2-4	-	TRBV7-9	-	CASSLAIGKGNIQYF	TGTGCCAGCAGCTTAGCGATCGGCAAGGGGAACATTCAGTACTTC
TRBJ1-2	TRBD1	TRBV10-2	-	CASWDSYGYTF	TGCGCCAGTTGGGACAGCTATGGCTACACCTTC
TRBJ1-1	-	TRBV19	-	CASSMSLSSAGAFF	TGTGCCAGTAGTATGTCGCTGTCTTCGGCGGGGGCTTTCTTT
TRBJ2-1	-	TRBV19	-	CASSQGLEQFF	TGTGCCAGTAGTCAGGGGCTGGAGCAGTTCTTC
TRBJ1-1	TRBD1	TRBV5-1	-	CASSPTTGMNTEAFF	TGCGCCAGCAGCCCAACGACAGGGATGAACACTGAAGCTTTCTTT
TRBJ2-1	TRBD1	TRBV6-5	-	CASSPRQGYNEQFF	TGTGCCAGCAGTCCACGACAGGGCTACAATGAGCAGTTCTTC
TRBJ2-2	TRBD2	TRBV5-4	few	CASSSGLAGGGELFF	TGTGCCAGCAGCAGTGGACTAGCGGGAGGCGGGGAGCTGTTTTTT
TRBJ1-4	-	TRBV28	-	CASSFGGGRRKLFF	TGTGCCAGCAGTTTTGGGGGGGGGCGGCGAAAACTGTTTTTT
TRBJ2-1	TRBD2	TRBV27	-	CASSPLAGPSYNEQFF	TGTGCCAGCAGTCCTCTAGCGGGCCCTTCCTACAATGAGCAGTTCTTC
TRBJ1-1	-	TRBV4-2	-	CASSPHSLNTEAFF	TGTGCCAGCAGCCCACACAGCTTGAACACTGAAGCTTTCTTT
TRBJ1-5	TRBD1	TRBV30	-	CAWSAGTVPNQPQHF	TGTGCCTGGAGTGCCGGGACAGTTCCCAATCAGCCCCAGCATTTT
TRBJ2-2	-	TRBV29-1	-	CSVETGRNTGELFF	TGCAGCGTTGAAACCGGGAGGAACACCGGGGAGCTGTTTTTT
TRBJ2-7	TRBD2	TRBV27	-	CASSATSSGSYEQYF	TGTGCCAGCAGTGCTACCTCTAGCGGGAGCTACGAGCAGTACTTC
TRBJ1-2	TRBD1	TRBV3-1/TRBV3-2	-	CASSQAEKGAYGYTF	TGTGCCAGCAGCCAAGCGGAAAAGGGGGCCTATGGCTACACCTTC
TRBJ1-6	-	TRBV27	-	CASSLTGFPLHF	TGTGCCAGCAGTTTGACAGGTTTTCCCCTCCACTTT
TRBJ1-5	-	TRBV19	-	CASSIGPNSNQPQHF	TGTGCCAGTAGTATAGGGCCAAATAGCAATCAGCCCCAGCATTTT
TRBJ1-1	TRBD1	TRBV4-1	-	CASSHVDRGGNTEAFF	TGCGCCAGCAGCCATGTCGACAGGGGGGGGAACACTGAAGCTTTCTTT
TRBJ2-2	-	TRBV9	once	CASTLGHLNTGELFF	TGTGCCAGCACCCTGGGACACCTGAACACCGGGGAGCTGTTTTTT
TRBJ2-5	TRBD1	TRBV7-6	-	CASSPRDRGFQETQYF	TGTGCCAGCAGCCCCCGGGACAGGGGGTTCCAAGAGACCCAGTACTTC
TRBJ1-6	TRBD1	TRBV6-6	-	CASSPDRGYSPLHF	TGTGCCAGCAGCCCCGACAGGGGATATTCACCCCTCCACTTT
TRBJ2-1	TRBD2	TRBV15	-	CATSKRDSGEGFF	TGTGCCACCAGCAAACGGGACTCGGGGGAGGGGTTCTTC
TRBJ2-1	TRBD2	TRBV24-1	-	CATSFSGSISNEQFF	TGTGCCACCAGTTTCAGCGGGAGCATTTCCAATGAGCAGTTCTTC